Sample share makes the clone carrying this T cell receptor beta chain medium-sized (0.01 to 0.1%). Its antigen is as yet unknown. This related bone marrow graft donor gave peripheral blood on the day of marrow donation. This entry belongs to a study of T cells after posttransplantation cyclophosphamide. Study-level findings and limits: Recipient CMV seropositivity and CMV reactivation strongly tracked TRB clonality. Later post-transplant blood repertoires were often dominated by donor CD8+ memory clones.

Produced via immunoSEQ multiplex PCR; TCRdb's table is partial and in-frame only. The sample yields roughly 17,000 clones, approximately 87% seen once. Germline V gene data show CDR1 as SGHRS and CDR2 as YFSETQ. This CDR3 spans 14 amino acids. V lost 4 bases and J lost 9; bases outside the gene matches: 6. The chain combines TRBV5-1 with TRBJ1-4; 10 bases agree with TRBD1. This receptor was obtained from a man aged 30 to 39 in good health and a related stem cell transplant donor. Source material: memory CD4+ T cells sorted from blood. The CDR3 nucleotides read TGCGCCAGCAGCCCCGGGACAGGGGCCCAAAAACTGTTTTTT. Protein: CASSPGTGAQKLFF.